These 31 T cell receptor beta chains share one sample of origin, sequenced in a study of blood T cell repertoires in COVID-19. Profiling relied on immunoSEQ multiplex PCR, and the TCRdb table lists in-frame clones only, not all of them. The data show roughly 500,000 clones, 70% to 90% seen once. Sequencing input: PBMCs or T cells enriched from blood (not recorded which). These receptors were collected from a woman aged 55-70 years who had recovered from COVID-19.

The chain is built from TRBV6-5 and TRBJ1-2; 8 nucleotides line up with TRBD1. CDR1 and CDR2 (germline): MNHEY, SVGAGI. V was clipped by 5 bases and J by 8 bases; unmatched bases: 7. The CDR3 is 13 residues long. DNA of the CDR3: TGTGCCAGCAGTCGGACAGGGATTTTAGGCTACACCTTC. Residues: CASSRTGILGYTF.

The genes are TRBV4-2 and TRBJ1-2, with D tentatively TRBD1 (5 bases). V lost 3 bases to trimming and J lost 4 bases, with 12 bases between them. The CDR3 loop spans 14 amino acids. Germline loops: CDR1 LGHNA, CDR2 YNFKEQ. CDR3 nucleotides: TGTGCCAGCAGCCATGGGGCCAGCCGCTATGGCTACACCTTC. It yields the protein CASSHGASRYGYTF.

CDR3 residues: CASSPPDRSGQPQHF. The CDR3 DNA reads as TGTGCCAGCAGTCCACCGGACAGGTCGGGGCAGCCCCAGCATTTT. The genes are TRBV28 and TRBJ1-5, with 7 bases identical to TRBD1. The germline gives CDR1 MDHEN, CDR2 SYDVKM. The CDR3 is 15 amino acids. J was trimmed by 7 bases and V by 5 bases; bases with no gene match: 11.

CDR3 DNA: TGTGCCAGCTCACCAACAAATTTGAACACTGAAGCTTTCTTT. Its translation: CASSPTNLNTEAFF. The V and J genes are TRBV18 and TRBJ1-1; no reliable D call. This CDR3 has 14 residues. The germline V and J ends were trimmed by 2 bases and 0 bases, with 7 bases remaining between them. CDR1 and CDR2 (germline): KGHSH, LQKENI.

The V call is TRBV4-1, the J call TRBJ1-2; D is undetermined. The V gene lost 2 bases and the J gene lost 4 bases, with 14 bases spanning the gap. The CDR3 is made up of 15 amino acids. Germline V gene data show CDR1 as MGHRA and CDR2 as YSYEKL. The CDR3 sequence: CASSQRHLLAYGYTF. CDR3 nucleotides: TGCGCCAGCAGCCAACGTCACCTTTTGGCCTATGGCTACACCTTC.

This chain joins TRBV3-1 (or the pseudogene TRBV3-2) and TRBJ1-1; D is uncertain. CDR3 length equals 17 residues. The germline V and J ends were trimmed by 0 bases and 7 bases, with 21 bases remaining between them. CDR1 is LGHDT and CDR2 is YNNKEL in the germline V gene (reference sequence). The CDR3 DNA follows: TGTGCCAGCAGCCAAGAATGGAGGAGTTTCGAAGGACTTGAAGCTTTCTTT. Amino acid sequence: CASSQEWRSFEGLEAFF.

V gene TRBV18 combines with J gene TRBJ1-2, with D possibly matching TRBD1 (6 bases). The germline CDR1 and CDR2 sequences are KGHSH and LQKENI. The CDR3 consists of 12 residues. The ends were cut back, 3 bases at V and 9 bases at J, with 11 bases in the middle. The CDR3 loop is CASSPPTGRYTF. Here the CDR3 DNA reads TGTGCCAGCTCACCTCCGACAGGACGCTACACCTTC.

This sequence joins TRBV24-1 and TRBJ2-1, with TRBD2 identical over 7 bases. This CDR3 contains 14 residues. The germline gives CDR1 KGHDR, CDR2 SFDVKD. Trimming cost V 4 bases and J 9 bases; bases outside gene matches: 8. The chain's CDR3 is CATSDRTRHGEQFF. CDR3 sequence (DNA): TGTGCCACCAGTGACCGGACTAGACATGGTGAGCAGTTCTTC.

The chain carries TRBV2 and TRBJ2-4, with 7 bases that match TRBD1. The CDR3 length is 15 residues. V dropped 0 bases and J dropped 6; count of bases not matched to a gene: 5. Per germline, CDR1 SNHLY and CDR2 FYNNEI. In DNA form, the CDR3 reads TGTGCCAGCAGTGAAGCCCTAGGACAGGCAAACATTCAGTACTTC. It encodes CASSEALGQANIQYF.

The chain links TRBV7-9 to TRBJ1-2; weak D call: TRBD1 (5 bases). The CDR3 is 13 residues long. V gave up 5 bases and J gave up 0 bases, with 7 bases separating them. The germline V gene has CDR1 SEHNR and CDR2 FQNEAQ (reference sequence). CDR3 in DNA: TGTGCCAGCAGCGCGACAGCTAACTATGGCTACACCTTC. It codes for CASSATANYGYTF. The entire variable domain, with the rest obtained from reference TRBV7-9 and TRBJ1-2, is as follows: DTGVSQNPRHKITKRGQNVTFRCDPISEHNRLYWYRQTLGQGPEFLTYFQNEAQLEKSRLLSDRFSAERPKGSFSTLEIQRTEQGDSAMYLCASSATANYGYTFGSGTRLTVV.

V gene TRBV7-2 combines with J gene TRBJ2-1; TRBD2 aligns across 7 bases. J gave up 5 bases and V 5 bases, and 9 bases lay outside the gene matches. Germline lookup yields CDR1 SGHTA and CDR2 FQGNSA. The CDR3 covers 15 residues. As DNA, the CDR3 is TGTGCCAGCAGCCTCTGGAGCGGGGCCGACAATGAGCAGTTCTTC. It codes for CASSLWSGADNEQFF.

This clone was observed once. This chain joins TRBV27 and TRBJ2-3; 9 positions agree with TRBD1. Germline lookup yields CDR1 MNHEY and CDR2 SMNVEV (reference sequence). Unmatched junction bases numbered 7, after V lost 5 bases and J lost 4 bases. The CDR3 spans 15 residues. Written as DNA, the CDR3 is TGTGCCAGCAGTGAGACAGGGGGGAGCGCAGATACGCAGTATTTT. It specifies CASSETGGSADTQYF.

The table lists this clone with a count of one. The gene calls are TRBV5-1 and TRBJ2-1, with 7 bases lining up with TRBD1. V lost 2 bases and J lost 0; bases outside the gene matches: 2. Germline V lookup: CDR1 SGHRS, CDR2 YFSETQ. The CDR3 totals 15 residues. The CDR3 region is CASSLGGTSYNEQFF. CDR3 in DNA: TGCGCCAGCAGCTTAGGGGGCACCTCCTACAATGAGCAGTTCTTC.

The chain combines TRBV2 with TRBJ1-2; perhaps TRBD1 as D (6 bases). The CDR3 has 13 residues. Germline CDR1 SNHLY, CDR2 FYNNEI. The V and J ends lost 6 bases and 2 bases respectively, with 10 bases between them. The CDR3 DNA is TGTGCCAGCAGACGGACAGAGAACTATGGCTACACCTTC. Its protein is CASRRTENYGYTF.

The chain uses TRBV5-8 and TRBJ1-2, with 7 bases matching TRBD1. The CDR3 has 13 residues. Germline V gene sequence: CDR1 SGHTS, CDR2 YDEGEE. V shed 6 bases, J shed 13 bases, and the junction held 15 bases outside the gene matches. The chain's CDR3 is CASTPFPQGSFTF. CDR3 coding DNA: TGTGCCAGCACCCCATTTCCACAGGGGAGTTTCACCTTC.

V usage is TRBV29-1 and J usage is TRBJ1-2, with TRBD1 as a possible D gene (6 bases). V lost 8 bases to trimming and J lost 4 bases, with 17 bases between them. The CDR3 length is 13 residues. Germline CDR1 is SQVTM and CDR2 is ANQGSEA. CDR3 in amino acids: CSSTRQGFYGYTF. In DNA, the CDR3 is TGCAGCTCGACCCGGCAGGGGTTCTATGGCTACACCTTC.

CDR3 in DNA: TGTGCCAGCAGCTTAGAGATGCAGGGCTATAATTCACCCCTCCACTTT. Residues: CASSLEMQGYNSPLHF. The chain carries TRBV7-2 and TRBJ1-6; a possible D gene is TRBD1 (5 bases). CDR1 and CDR2 from the germline V gene are SGHTA and FQGNSA. The V and J ends lost 1 base and 3 bases respectively, with 10 bases between them. The CDR3 extends over 16 amino acids.

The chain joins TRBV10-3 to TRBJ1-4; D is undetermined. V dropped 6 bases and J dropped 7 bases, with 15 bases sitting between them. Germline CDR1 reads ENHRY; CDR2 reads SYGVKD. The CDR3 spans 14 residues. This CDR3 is CAISDGDGGEKLFF. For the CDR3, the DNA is TGTGCCATCAGCGATGGGGATGGAGGTGAAAAACTGTTTTTT.

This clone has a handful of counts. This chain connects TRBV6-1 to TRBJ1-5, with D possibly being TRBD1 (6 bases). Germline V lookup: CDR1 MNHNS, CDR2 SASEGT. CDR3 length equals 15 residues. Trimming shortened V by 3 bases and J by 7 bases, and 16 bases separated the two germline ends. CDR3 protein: CASSEISGVRQPQHF. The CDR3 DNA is TGTGCCAGCAGTGAGATATCAGGGGTTCGGCAGCCCCAGCATTTT.

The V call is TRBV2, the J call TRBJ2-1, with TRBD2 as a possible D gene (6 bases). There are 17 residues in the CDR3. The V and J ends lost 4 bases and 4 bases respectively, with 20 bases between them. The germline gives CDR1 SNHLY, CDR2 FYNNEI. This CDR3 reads CASSVRYPTRSYNEQFF. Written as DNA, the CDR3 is TGTGCCAGCAGTGTGAGGTACCCGACTAGGTCGTACAATGAGCAGTTCTTC.

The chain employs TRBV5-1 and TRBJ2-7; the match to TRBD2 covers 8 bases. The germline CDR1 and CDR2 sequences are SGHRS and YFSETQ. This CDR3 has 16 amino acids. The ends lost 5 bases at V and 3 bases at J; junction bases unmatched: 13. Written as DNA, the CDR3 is TGCGCCAGCAGTTCCCCCTCCGGGACTAGTCTCTACGAGCAGTACTTC. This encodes CASSSPSGTSLYEQYF.

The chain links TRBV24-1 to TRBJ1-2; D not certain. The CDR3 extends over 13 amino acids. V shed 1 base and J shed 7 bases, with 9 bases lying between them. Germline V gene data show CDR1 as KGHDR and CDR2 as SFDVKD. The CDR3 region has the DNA TGTGCCACCAGTGATTTCCCTATGAGTGGCTACACCTTC. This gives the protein CATSDFPMSGYTF.

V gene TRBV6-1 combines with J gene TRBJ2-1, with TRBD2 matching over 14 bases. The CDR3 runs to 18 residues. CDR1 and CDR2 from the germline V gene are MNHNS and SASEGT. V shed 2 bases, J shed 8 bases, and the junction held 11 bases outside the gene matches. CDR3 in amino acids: CASSETPRLAGGPDEQFF. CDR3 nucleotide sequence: TGTGCCAGCAGTGAAACACCTCGACTAGCGGGGGGGCCCGATGAGCAGTTCTTC.

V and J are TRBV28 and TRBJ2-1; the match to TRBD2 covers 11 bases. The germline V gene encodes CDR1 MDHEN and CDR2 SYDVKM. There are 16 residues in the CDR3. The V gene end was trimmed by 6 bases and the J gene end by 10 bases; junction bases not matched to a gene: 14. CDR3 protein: CASSGLAGGPLEEQFF. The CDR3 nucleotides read TGTGCCAGCAGCGGATTAGCGGGGGGGCCGTTAGAGGAGCAGTTCTTC.

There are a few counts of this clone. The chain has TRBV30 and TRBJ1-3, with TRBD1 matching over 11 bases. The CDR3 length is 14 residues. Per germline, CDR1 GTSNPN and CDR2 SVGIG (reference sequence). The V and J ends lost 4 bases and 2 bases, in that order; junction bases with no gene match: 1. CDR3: CAWMGQGAGNTIYF. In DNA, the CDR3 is TGTGCCTGGATGGGACAGGGGGCTGGAAACACCATATATTTT.

CDR3 DNA: TGTGCCAGCAGCGACTTGTTGGACAGGCCTTACAATGAGCAGTTCTTC. Encoded protein: CASSDLLDRPYNEQFF. The chain has TRBV9 and TRBJ2-1; 7 nucleotides align to TRBD1. Germline CDR1 reads SGDLS; CDR2 reads YYNGEE. V gave up 3 bases and J gave up 4 bases; unmatched junction bases: 10. This CDR3 region has 16 residues.

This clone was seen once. CDR3 DNA sequence: TGTGCCAGCAGTCCGCAGACAGCCAAAGGGGGTGGGCAGTACGTC. This gives the protein CASSPQTAKGGGQYV. The chain uses TRBV27 and TRBJ2-7, with a tentative D call TRBD1 (6 bases). The CDR3 covers 15 residues. The V gene lost 5 bases and the J gene lost 9 bases, with 23 bases spanning the gap. The germline CDR1 and CDR2 sequences are MNHEY and SMNVEV (reference sequence).

The CDR3 here is CASSVPSGGWDTQYF. The CDR3 bases are TGTGCCAGCAGCGTCCCTAGCGGGGGGTGGGATACGCAGTATTTT. The chain uses TRBV9 and TRBJ2-3; 11 positions agree with TRBD2. This CDR3 contains 15 residues. Germline trimming cut 2 bases from V and 6 bases from J; bases unmatched to any gene: 5. CDR1 SGDLS and CDR2 YYNGEE come from the germline V gene.

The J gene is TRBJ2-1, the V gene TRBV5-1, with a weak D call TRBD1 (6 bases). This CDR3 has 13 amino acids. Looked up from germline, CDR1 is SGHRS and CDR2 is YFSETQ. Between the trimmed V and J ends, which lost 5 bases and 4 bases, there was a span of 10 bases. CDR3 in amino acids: CASRPDSYNEQFF. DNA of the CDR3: TGCGCCAGCAGACCGGACAGTTACAATGAGCAGTTCTTC.

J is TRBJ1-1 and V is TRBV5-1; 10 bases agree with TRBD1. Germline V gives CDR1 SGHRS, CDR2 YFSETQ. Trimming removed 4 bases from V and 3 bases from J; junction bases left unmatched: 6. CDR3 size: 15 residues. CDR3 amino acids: CASSGGQGFDTEAFF. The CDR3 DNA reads TGCGCCAGCAGCGGGGGACAGGGGTTCGACACTGAAGCTTTCTTT.

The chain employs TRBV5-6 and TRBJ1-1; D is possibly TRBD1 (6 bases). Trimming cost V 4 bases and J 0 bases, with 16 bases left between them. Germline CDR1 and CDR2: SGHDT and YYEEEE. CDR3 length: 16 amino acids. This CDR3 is CASSPSTGRMNTEAFF. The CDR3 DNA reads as TGTGCCAGCAGCCCGTCGACAGGACGCATGAACACTGAAGCTTTCTTT.